Below are 11 T cell receptor beta chains sequenced from a single sample in a study of regulatory T cells in long-lasting Graves disease (dated by TCRdb to the early 2020s). Interpreted using the paper, the time point label stands for: newly diagnosed GD, antithyroid drugs for less than 3 months. For both TCR sequencing and RNA sequencing, RNA was extracted from PBMCs using TRIzol. Preparation of the library involved multiplex PCR. The sequencer was an Illumina HiSeq 4000. iRepertoire HTBI primers and Arm-PCR amplification of CDR3 regions were used to construct TCR beta libraries. TCRdb handled the public reads itself, with Q25 trimming in fastp and clone calling in MiXCR, and kept productive beta chains. Every entry covers one CDR3 protein and lists the most common genes and DNA from its rows. This sample gives approximately 540,000 distinct CDR3 sequences in total; 12% of them show up just once. 7.5% to 9% of the sample goes to the ten largest clones.

These same data were also listed under a study on T cells in Graves' hyperthyroidism and ophthalmopathy.

The sample here was peripheral blood mononuclear cells (PBMCs), taken at new diagnosis, from a patient treated with antithyroid drugs. The receptors come from a woman in her thirties with Graves disease. Donor details come from another sample of the same person, matched by shared clones.

The chain links TRBV6-1 to TRBJ2-1; no clear D gene. This CDR3 is 11 amino acids long. CDR1 is MNHNS, CDR2 SASEGT, per germline. Trimming cost V 2 bases and J 9 bases, with 5 bases left between them. CDR3 nucleotide sequence: TGTGCCAGCAGTGAATTCGGTGAGCAGTTCTTC. It encodes CASSEFGEQFF.

The chain's CDR3 is CSAPPENNEQFF. The DNA for the CDR3 is TGCAGTGCTCCGCCGGAGAACAATGAGCAGTTCTTC. The genes are TRBV20-1 and TRBJ2-1; D ambiguous. The CDR3 totals 12 residues. Trimming stripped 5 bases from V and 5 bases from J, with 10 bases between. Germline V gene data show CDR1 as DFQATT and CDR2 as SNEGSKA (reference sequence).

This clonotype was counted many times. The V call is TRBV12-3 or TRBV12-4, the J call TRBJ2-3; 7 bases line up with TRBD2. The CDR3 totals 15 residues. The V segment lost 6 bases and the J segment 5 bases; nucleotides outside the gene matches: 11. The CDR3 coding sequence is TGTGCCAGCAGCTCCGGGAGGTCCCCTTTAGATACGCAGTATTTT. This gives the protein CASSSGRSPLDTQYF.

With respect to this clonotype: A much larger clone differs by one base, so this may be a read error. The rearrangement joins TRBV12-3 or TRBV12-4 to TRBJ2-1; 7 positions agree with TRBD2. CDR3 length equals 13 residues. The CDR3 region is CVSSGAGNNEQFF. CDR3 DNA: TGTGTCAGCAGCGGAGCGGGAAACAATGAGCAGTTCTTC.

In its sample, this clonotype was seen many times. This chain connects TRBV18 to TRBJ2-2, with D tentatively TRBD1 (6 bases). The CDR3 has 17 residues. With 2 bases removed from V and 6 bases from J, the gap between germline ends came to 19 bases. CDR1 is KGHSH and CDR2 is LQKENI in the germline V gene. The CDR3 DNA is TGTGCCAGCTCACCAAGGAACTATGGGGGCGCGGCCGGGGAGCTGTTTTTT. Translation gives CASSPRNYGGAAGELFF.

This clonotype has only a few counts. The rearrangement joins TRBV5-1 to TRBJ2-3; D gene ambiguous. The CDR3 is 14 amino acids. V lost 1 base to trimming and J lost 3 bases, with 9 bases between them. From germline, CDR1 is SGHRS and CDR2 YFSETQ. In nucleotides, the CDR3 is TGCGCCAGCAGCTTGTATGCAGAGACAGATACGCAGTATTTT. It translates to CASSLYAETDTQYF.

This clonotype was found many times. The chain has TRBV20-1 and TRBJ2-1, with D perhaps matching TRBD2 (5 bases). V was trimmed by 5 bases and J by 6 bases, leaving 14 bases between them. CDR1 DFQATT and CDR2 SNEGSKA come from the germline V gene (reference sequence). This CDR3 contains 13 residues. CDR3 DNA: TGCAGTGCTCCTAGACTTAGCGTCAATGAGCAGTTCTTC. Translation gives CSAPRLSVNEQFF.

Turning to this clonotype: A clone one base away is much larger, so this may be a read error. The V and J genes are TRBV2 and TRBJ1-5; tentative D call: TRBD1 (5 bases). Trimming left V 6 bases short and J 6 bases short, with 15 bases between. This CDR3 spans 14 amino acids. The germline CDR1 and CDR2 sequences are SNHLY and FYNNEI. Here the CDR3 DNA reads TGTGCCAGCAGGGACAACCCAGGGAGTCAGCCCCAGCATTTT. Translating gives CASRDNPGSQPQHF.

The rearrangement links TRBV12-3 or TRBV12-4 to TRBJ2-5, with D possibly called TRBD1 or TRBD2 (5 bases each). This CDR3 is 16 amino acids long. V was trimmed by 5 bases and J by 4 bases, leaving 20 bases between them. In DNA, the CDR3 is TGTGCCAGCAGTCCCTGGGACGGGGCAAAGGGAGAGACCCAGTACTTC. This gives the protein CASSPWDGAKGETQYF.

The sample holds many counts of this clonotype. The rearrangement joins TRBV6-1 to TRBJ1-1; D not certain. This CDR3 spans 14 amino acids. Germline V gives CDR1 MNHNS, CDR2 SASEGT. Trimming stripped 4 bases from V and 2 bases from J, with 11 bases between. CDR3 protein: CASSGSPENTEAFF. The DNA of the CDR3 is TGTGCCAGCAGTGGCTCGCCTGAAAACACTGAAGCTTTCTTT.

This clonotype was counted at least ten times. The genes are TRBV12-3 or TRBV12-4 and TRBJ1-1; unclear D gene. This CDR3 spans 11 amino acids. V shed 1 base and J shed 12 bases, with 9 bases lying between them. The CDR3 spells CASSLGLGTFF. The CDR3 DNA reads as TGTGCCAGCAGTTTAGGTCTTGGGACTTTCTTT.